A selection of T cell receptor beta chains follows, all from one sample in a study of T-cell memory formation after mild COVID-19. TCRdb re-called the 5' RACE reads with MiXCR, one entry per CDR3 protein. The sample yields about 260,000 distinct CDR3 sequences, 16% seen once. Source material: PBMCs or a T cell subset sorted from them (not recorded which). These receptors all stem from a man between 18 and 35 years old who had mild COVID-19 (a few samples of this study predate the infection). Cell type and time point are not known. Each CDR3 is given without its conserved first and last residue. The order of the fields is CDR3 protein, J gene, V gene.

CDR3aa: ASSQAGGYEQY; j_gene: TRBJ2-7; v_gene: TRBV3-1
CDR3aa: SARDDYEQY; j_gene: TRBJ2-7; v_gene: TRBV20-1
CDR3aa: ASSFFPEGPLQPLH; j_gene: TRBJ1-6; v_gene: TRBV7-9
CDR3aa: ASSPPRGYEAF; j_gene: TRBJ1-1; v_gene: TRBV7-9
CDR3aa: ASSPSGWTLYSPLH; j_gene: TRBJ1-6; v_gene: TRBV11-2
CDR3aa: ASSPWGGEKLF; j_gene: TRBJ1-4; v_gene: TRBV9
CDR3aa: ASSRGLAGGYNEQF; j_gene: TRBJ2-1; v_gene: TRBV4-3
CDR3aa: ASSLRGSQPQH; j_gene: TRBJ1-5; v_gene: TRBV7-9
CDR3aa: ATSDASTGVTGELF; j_gene: TRBJ2-2; v_gene: TRBV24-1
CDR3aa: SAGDTSSYEQY; j_gene: TRBJ2-7; v_gene: TRBV20-1
CDR3aa: ASSLRPGQGAPNTEAF; j_gene: TRBJ1-1; v_gene: TRBV4-1